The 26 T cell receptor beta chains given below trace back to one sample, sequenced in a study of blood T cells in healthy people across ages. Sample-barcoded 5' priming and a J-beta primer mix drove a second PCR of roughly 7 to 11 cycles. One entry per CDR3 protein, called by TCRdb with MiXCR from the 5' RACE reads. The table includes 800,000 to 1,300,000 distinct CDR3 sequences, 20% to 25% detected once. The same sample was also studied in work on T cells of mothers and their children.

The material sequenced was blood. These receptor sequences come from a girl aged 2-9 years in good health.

The CDR3 sequence: CASSLPSDNEQFF. The CDR3 nucleotides are TGTGCCAGCAGTCTGCCCAGTGACAATGAGCAGTTCTTC. The chain employs TRBV27 and TRBJ2-1; no clear D gene. Germline-derived CDR1 and CDR2 are MNHEY and SMNVEV (reference sequence). Trimming stripped 5 bases from V and 5 bases from J, with 10 bases between. This CDR3 has 13 residues.

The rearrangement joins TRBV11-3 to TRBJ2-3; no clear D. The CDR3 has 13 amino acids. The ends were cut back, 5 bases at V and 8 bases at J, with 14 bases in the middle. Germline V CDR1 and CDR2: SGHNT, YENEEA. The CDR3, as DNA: TGTGCCAGCAGCCCGACCAAGGAGCCTACGCAGTATTTT. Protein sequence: CASSPTKEPTQYF.

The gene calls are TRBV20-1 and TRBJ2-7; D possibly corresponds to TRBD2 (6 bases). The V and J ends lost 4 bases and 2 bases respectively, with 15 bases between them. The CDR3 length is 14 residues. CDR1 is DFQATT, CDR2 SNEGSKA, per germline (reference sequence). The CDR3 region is CSATTRDSTYEQYF. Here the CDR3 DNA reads TGCAGTGCTACAACTCGGGACTCAACCTACGAGCAGTACTTC.

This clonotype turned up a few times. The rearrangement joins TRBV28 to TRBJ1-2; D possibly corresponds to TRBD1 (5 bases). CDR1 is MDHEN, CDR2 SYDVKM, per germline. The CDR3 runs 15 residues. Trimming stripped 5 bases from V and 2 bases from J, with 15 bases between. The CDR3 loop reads CASSPQARGNYGYTF. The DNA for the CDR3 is TGTGCCAGCAGTCCCCAGGCGAGGGGAAACTATGGCTACACCTTC.

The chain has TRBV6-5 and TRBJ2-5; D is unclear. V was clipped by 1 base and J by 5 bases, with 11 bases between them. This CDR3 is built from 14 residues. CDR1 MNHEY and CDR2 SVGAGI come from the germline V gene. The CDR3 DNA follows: TGTGCCAGCAGTTACTGGGAAGGGAAGGAGACCCAGTACTTC. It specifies CASSYWEGKETQYF.

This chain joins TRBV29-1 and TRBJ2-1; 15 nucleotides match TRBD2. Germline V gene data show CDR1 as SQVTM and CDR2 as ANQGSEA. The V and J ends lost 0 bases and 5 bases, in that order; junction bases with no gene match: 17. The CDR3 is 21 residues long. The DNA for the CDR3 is TGCAGCGTTGAAGATCACGGGACTAGCGGGAGGACACCAATTCGAAACAATGAGCAGTTCTTC. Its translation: CSVEDHGTSGRTPIRNNEQFF.

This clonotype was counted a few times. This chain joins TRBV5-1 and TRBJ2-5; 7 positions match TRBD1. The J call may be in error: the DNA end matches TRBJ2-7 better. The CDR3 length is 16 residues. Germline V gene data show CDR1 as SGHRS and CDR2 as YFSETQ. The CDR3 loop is CASSPLPGQGAYEQYF. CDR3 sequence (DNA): TGCGCCAGCAGCCCGCTACCGGGTCAGGGGGCCTACGAGCAGTACTTC.

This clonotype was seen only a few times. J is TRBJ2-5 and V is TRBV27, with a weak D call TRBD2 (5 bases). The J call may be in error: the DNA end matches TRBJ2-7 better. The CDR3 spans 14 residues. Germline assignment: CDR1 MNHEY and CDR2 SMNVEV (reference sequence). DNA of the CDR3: TGTGCCAGCAGTTTATCGGACTCTCCCTACGAGCAGTACTTC. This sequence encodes CASSLSDSPYEQYF.

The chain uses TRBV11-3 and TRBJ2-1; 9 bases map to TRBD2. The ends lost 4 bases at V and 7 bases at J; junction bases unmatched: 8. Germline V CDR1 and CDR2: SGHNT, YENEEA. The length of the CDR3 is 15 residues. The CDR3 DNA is TGTGCCAGCAGCTCCCTAGCGGGGAGGGATAATGAGCAGTTCTTC. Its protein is CASSSLAGRDNEQFF.

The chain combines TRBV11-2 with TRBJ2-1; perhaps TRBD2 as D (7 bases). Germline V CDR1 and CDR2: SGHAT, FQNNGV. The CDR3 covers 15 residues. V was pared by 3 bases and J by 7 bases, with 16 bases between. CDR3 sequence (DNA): TGTGCCAGCAGCTTTAGCGGGTCAAGGGGGAATGAGCAGTTCTTC. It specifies CASSFSGSRGNEQFF.

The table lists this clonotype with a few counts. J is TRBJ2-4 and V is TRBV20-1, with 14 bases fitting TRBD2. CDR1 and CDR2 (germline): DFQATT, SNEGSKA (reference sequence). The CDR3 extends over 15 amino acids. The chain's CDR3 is CSLRTSGGSKNIQYF. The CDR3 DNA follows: TGCAGCCTTAGGACTAGCGGGGGGTCCAAAAACATTCAGTACTTC.

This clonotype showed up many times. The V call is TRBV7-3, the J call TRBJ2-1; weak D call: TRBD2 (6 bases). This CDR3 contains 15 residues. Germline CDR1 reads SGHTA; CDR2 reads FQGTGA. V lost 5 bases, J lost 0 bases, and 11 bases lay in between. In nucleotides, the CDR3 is TGTGCCAGCAGCCCGGGACTGAGCTCCTACAATGAGCAGTTCTTC. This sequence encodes CASSPGLSSYNEQFF.

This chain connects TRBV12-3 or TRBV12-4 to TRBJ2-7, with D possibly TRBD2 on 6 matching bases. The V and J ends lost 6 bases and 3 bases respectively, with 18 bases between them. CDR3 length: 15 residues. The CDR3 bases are TGTGCCAGCAGCTCGGCGGCTAGCGAGCTCTACGAGCAGTACTTC. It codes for CASSSAASELYEQYF.

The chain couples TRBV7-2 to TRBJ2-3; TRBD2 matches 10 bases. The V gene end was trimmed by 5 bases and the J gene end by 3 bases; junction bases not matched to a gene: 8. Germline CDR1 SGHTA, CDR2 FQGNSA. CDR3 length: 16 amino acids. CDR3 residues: CASSAILAGETDTQYF. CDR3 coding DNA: TGTGCCAGCAGCGCCATCCTAGCGGGGGAGACAGATACGCAGTATTTT. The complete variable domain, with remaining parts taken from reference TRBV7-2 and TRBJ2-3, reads GAGVSQSPSNKVTEKGKDVELRCDPISGHTALYWYRQSLGQGLEFLIYFQGNSAPDKSGLPSDRFSAERTGGSVSTLTIQRTQQEDSAVYLCASSAILAGETDTQYFGPGTRLTVL.

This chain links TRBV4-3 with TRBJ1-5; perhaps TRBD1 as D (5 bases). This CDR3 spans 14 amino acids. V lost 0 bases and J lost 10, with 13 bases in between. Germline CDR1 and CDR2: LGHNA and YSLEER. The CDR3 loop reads CASSQETALIPQHF. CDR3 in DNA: TGCGCCAGCAGCCAAGAGACAGCGCTTATCCCCCAGCATTTT.

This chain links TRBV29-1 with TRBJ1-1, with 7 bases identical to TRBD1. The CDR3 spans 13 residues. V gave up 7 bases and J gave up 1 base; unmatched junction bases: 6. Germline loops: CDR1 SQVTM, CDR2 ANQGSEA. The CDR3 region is CSDWTGTNTEAFF. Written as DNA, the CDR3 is TGCAGCGACTGGACAGGAACGAACACTGAAGCTTTCTTT. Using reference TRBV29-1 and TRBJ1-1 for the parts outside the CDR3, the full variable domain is SAVISQKPSRDICQRGTSLTIQCQVDSQVTMMFWYRQQPGQSLTLIATANQGSEATYESGFVIDKFPISRPNLTFSTLTVSNMSPEDSSIYLCSDWTGTNTEAFFGQGTRLTVV.

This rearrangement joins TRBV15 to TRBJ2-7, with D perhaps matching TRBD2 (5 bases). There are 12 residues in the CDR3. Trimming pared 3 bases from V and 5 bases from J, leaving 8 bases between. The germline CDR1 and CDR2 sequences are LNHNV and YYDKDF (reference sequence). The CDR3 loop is CATSSNGNEQYF. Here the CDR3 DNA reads TGTGCCACCAGCAGTAACGGGAACGAGCAGTACTTC.

The CDR3 DNA reads as TGTGCCACCAGTGATTTTATTTCTGGAAATGAGCAGTTCTTC. Translating gives CATSDFISGNEQFF. This rearrangement joins TRBV24-1 to TRBJ2-5; D not certain. The J call may be in error: the DNA end matches TRBJ2-1 better. This CDR3 contains 14 residues. Germline V lookup: CDR1 KGHDR, CDR2 SFDVKD.

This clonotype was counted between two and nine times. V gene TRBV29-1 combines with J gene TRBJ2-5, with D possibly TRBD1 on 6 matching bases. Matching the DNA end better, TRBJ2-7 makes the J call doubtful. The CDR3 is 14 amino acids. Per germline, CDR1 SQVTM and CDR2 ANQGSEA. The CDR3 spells CSVDIGRGTYEQYF. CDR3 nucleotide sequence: TGCAGCGTTGATATCGGCAGGGGAACCTACGAGCAGTACTTC.

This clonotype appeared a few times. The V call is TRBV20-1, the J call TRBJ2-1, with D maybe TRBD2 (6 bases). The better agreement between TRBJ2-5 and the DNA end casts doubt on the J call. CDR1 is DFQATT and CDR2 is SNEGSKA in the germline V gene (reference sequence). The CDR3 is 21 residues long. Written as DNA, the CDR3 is TGCAGTGCTAGAGGTTGGGAGAAGGAGGTGGAAGGAGGGGTGATGCAAGAGACCCAGTACTTC. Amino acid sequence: CSARGWEKEVEGGVMQETQYF.

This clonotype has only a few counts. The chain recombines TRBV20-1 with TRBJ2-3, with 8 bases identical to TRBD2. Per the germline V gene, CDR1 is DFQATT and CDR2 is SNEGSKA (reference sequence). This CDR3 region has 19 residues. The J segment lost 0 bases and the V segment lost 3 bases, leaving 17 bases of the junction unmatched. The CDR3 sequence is CSASPTVDSGETSTDTQYF. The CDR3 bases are TGCAGTGCTAGTCCCACGGTGGATAGCGGGGAGACTAGCACAGATACGCAGTATTTT.

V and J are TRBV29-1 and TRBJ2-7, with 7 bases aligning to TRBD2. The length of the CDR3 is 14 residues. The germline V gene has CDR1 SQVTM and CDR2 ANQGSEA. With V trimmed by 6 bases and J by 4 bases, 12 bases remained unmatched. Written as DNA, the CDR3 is TGCAGCGTCACCGGCGGGGGAGAGTGGTACGAGCAGTACTTC. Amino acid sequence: CSVTGGGEWYEQYF.

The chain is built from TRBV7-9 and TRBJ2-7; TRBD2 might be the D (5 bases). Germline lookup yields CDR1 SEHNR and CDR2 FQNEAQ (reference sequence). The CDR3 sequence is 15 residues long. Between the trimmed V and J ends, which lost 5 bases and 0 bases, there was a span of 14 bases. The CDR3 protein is CASSPTTGSSYEQYF. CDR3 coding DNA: TGTGCCAGCAGCCCGACGACTGGGAGCTCCTACGAGCAGTACTTC.

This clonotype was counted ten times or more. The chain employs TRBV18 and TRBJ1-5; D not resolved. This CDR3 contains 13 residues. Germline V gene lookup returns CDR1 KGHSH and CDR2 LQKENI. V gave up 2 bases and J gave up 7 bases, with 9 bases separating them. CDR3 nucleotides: TGTGCCAGCTCACCAGGGCAAGGGCAGCCCCAGCATTTT. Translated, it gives CASSPGQGQPQHF.

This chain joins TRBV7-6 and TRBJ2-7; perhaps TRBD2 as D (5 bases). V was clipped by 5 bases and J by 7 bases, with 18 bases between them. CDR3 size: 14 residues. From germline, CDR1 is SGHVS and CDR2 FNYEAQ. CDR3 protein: CASSTLEGDEEQYF. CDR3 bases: TGTGCCAGCAGCACTCTAGAGGGAGACGAGGAGCAGTACTTC. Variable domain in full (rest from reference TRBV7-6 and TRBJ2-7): GAGVSQSPRYKVTKRGQDVALRCDPISGHVSLYWYRQALGQGPEFLTYFNYEAQQDKSGLPNDRFSAERPEGSISTLTIQRTEQRDSAMYRCASSTLEGDEEQYFGPGTRLTVT.

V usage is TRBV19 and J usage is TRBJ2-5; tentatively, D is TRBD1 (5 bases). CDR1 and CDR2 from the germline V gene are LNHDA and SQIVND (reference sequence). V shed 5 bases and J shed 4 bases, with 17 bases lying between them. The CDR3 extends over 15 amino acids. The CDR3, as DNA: TGTGCCAGTAGTTCGCCAGGGTACGGTGGAGAGACCCAGTACTTC. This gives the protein CASSSPGYGGETQYF. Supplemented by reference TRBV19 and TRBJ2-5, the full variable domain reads DGGITQSPKYLFRKEGQNVTLSCEQNLNHDAMYWYRQDPGQGLRLIYYSQIVNDFQKGDIAEGYSVSREKKESFPLTVTSAQKNPTAFYLCASSSPGYGGETQYFGPGTRLLVL.